A single sample gave rise to the 7 T cell receptor beta chains below, sequenced in a study of cytomegalovirus exposure and HLA in healthy donors. The PCR was carried out with 60 Vbeta primers and 13 Jbeta primers. Here immunoSEQ multiplex PCR was the method, and the copy in TCRdb shows in-frame clones only, minus some. The profile shows 150,000 to 200,000 clones, approximately 81% of them singletons. The specimen was PBMCs. These receptors were collected from a man in his forties or fifties in good health and CMV-seropositive.

This chain uses TRBV7-3 with TRBJ2-1; 10 bases line up with TRBD2. Germline V lookup: CDR1 SGHTA, CDR2 FQGTGA. V gave up 2 bases and J gave up 3 bases; unmatched junction bases: 1. The CDR3 spans 15 residues. Written as DNA, the CDR3 is TGTGCCAGCAGCTTATCTAGCGGGGGCTACAATGAGCAGTTCTTC. As protein: CASSLSSGGYNEQFF.

The V and J genes are TRBV4-1 and TRBJ2-4; no clear D gene. In germline, CDR1 is MGHRA, CDR2 YSYEKL. Trimming removed 4 bases at V and 0 bases at J, with 10 bases between. There are 15 residues in the CDR3. The CDR3 loop reads CASSPIPIAKNIQYF. The CDR3 DNA reads as TGCGCCAGCAGCCCTATCCCAATAGCCAAAAACATTCAGTACTTC.

The chain links TRBV28 to TRBJ2-2, with a weak D call TRBD2 (6 bases). Germline V lookup: CDR1 MDHEN, CDR2 SYDVKM. The CDR3 is 18 amino acids. Trimming pared 6 bases from V and 14 bases from J, leaving 34 bases between. This CDR3 reads CASSPLGSGGRGVFDLFF. The CDR3 coding sequence is TGTGCCAGCAGCCCCCTCGGGAGTGGAGGGCGGGGAGTGTTCGACCTGTTTTTT.

This chain links TRBV5-1 with TRBJ2-1; 9 bases match TRBD2. The length of the CDR3 is 18 residues. The V gene end was trimmed by 2 bases and the J gene end by 0 bases; junction bases not matched to a gene: 9. The germline V gene encodes CDR1 SGHRS and CDR2 YFSETQ. The CDR3 sequence is CASSFGSGRPSSYNEQFF. CDR3 nucleotide sequence: TGCGCCAGCAGCTTCGGTAGCGGGAGACCGAGCTCCTACAATGAGCAGTTCTTC. Full variable domain (rest looked up from reference TRBV5-1 and TRBJ2-1): KAGVTQTPRYLIKTRGQQVTLSCSPISGHRSVSWYQQTPGQGLQFLFEYFSETQRNKGNFPGRFSGRQFSNSRSEMNVSTLELGDSALYLCASSFGSGRPSSYNEQFFGPGTRLTVL.

This clone was picked up a small number of times. The rearrangement links TRBV14 to TRBJ1-3; D not resolved. There are 13 residues in the CDR3. CDR1 is SGHDN and CDR2 is FVKESK in the germline V gene. The ends were cut back, 2 bases at V and 2 bases at J, with 4 bases in the middle. CDR3 sequence (DNA): TGTGCCAGCAGCCAAACGGCTGGAAACACCATATATTTT. This encodes CASSQTAGNTIYF. The complete variable domain, with remaining parts taken from reference TRBV14 and TRBJ1-3, reads EAGVTQFPSHSVIEKGQTVTLRCDPISGHDNLYWYRRVMGKEIKFLLHFVKESKQDESGMPNNRFLAERTGGTYSTLKVQPAELEDSGVYFCASSQTAGNTIYFGEGSWLTVV.

This clone occurred a few times. The chain links TRBV7-8 to TRBJ1-6; 9 bases match TRBD1. The germline CDR1 and CDR2 sequences are SGHVS and FQNEAQ. The CDR3 has 14 residues. The junction had 4 bases not matched to a gene; V was cut back by 5 bases and J by 8 bases. In nucleotides, the CDR3 is TGTGCCAGCAGCAGAACAGGGGGCGATTCACCCCTCCACTTT. Its protein product is CASSRTGGDSPLHF.

The rearrangement joins TRBV11-2 to TRBJ2-5, with 8 positions matching TRBD2. The CDR3 is made up of 15 amino acids. V lost 5 bases to trimming and J lost 4 bases; unmatched junction nucleotides: 9. Germline CDR1 reads SGHAT; CDR2 reads FQNNGV. The CDR3 bases are TGTGCCAGCAGCCCGACCGGACTAGCAGGAGAGACCCAGTACTTC. Amino acids: CASSPTGLAGETQYF. Combining the CDR3 with reference TRBV11-2 and TRBJ2-5 gives the whole variable domain EAGVAQSPRYKIIEKRQSVAFWCNPISGHATLYWYQQILGQGPKLLIQFQNNGVVDDSQLPKDRFSAERLKGVDSTLKIQPAKLEDSAVYLCASSPTGLAGETQYFGPGTRLLVL.